The source of this T cell receptor (beta chain) is a study of CD8 T cells in ankylosing spondylitis. Researchers built TCR beta libraries using quantitative 5'-RACE with molecular barcodes. TCRdb ran MiXCR on the 5' RACE reads and lists one entry per CDR3 protein. The repertoire includes around 150,000 distinct CDR3 sequences, about 18% of them detected once, and about 8.3% sits in the top ten. Findings and limits, study-wide: One TCR beta motif, made up of several highly homologous variants, appeared characteristic of ankylosing spondylitis blood. Earlier studies detected some motif variants in reactive arthritis synovial fluid and blood. With a CD8+ phenotype, disease-linked clones were relatively rare in peripheral blood.

Remarks on this clonotype: What it binds is unknown.

The junction had 18 bases not matched to a gene; V was cut back by 4 bases and J by 0 bases. The germline gives CDR1 SGHAT, CDR2 FQDESV (reference sequence). This CDR3 region has 21 residues. The sequenced material came from blood, either unsorted or a sorted T cell fraction (not recorded which). The chain uses TRBV11-1 and TRBJ2-1, with TRBD2 identical over 10 bases. This receptor was obtained from a male donor with ankylosing spondylitis or in good health (not recorded which). The CDR3 is CASSSTGGSGRESRSYNEQFF. For the CDR3, the DNA is TGTGCCAGCAGCTCGACGGGGGGAAGCGGGAGGGAATCTCGCTCCTACAATGAGCAGTTCTTC.